The 27 T cell receptor beta chains reported below all come from one sample, sequenced in a study of blood T cell repertoires in COVID-19. Here immunoSEQ multiplex PCR was the method, and the copy in TCRdb shows in-frame clones only, minus some. The table includes approximately 53,000 clones, roughly 91% detected once. The specimen was peripheral blood. The receptor source for this set is a human donor in a cohort sampled during active COVID-19.

The chain carries TRBV11-2 and TRBJ1-2; TRBD1 agrees at 7 bases. This CDR3 is built from 15 residues. CDR1 is SGHAT, CDR2 FQNNGV, per germline. After removal of 5 bases from V and 4 bases from J, the junction contained 10 bases not matched to a gene. The CDR3 here is CASSHTRGQPYGYTF. CDR3 in DNA: TGTGCCAGCAGCCACACGAGGGGACAGCCCTATGGCTACACCTTC.

This chain links TRBV30 with TRBJ2-7, with D uncertain. Germline assignment: CDR1 GTSNPN and CDR2 SVGIG (reference sequence). The V and J ends lost 0 bases and 5 bases respectively, with 5 bases between them. The CDR3 totals 11 residues. Here the CDR3 reads CAWSVSDEQYF. The CDR3, as DNA: TGTGCCTGGAGTGTAAGCGACGAGCAGTACTTC.

The chain recombines TRBV3-1 (or the pseudogene TRBV3-2) with TRBJ2-5; D possibly corresponds to TRBD2 (5 bases). The germline gives CDR1 LGHDT, CDR2 YNNKEL (reference sequence). The V gene lost 1 base and the J gene lost 5 bases, with 17 bases spanning the gap. This CDR3 is 16 amino acids long. CDR3 residues: CASSQGRQGSRETQYF. The CDR3 DNA sequence: TGTGCCAGCAGCCAAGGGAGGCAAGGGAGCCGTGAGACCCAGTACTTC.

This clone was counted only a few times. V usage is TRBV5-6 and J usage is TRBJ1-2, with D maybe TRBD1 (5 bases). V shed 6 bases and J shed 2 bases, with 11 bases lying between them. The CDR3 totals 13 residues. Per germline, CDR1 SGHDT and CDR2 YYEEEE. The CDR3 region has the DNA TGTGCCAGCACCCGGCGGGGGAACTATGGCTACACCTTC. This sequence encodes CASTRRGNYGYTF.

The V and J genes are TRBV5-4 and TRBJ2-2, with D perhaps matching TRBD2 (6 bases). Germline V gene sequence: CDR1 SGHNT, CDR2 YYREEE (reference sequence). Between the trimmed V and J ends, which lost 3 bases and 5 bases, there was a span of 26 bases. This CDR3 contains 19 residues. CDR3 bases: TGTGCCAGCAGCTGGGGACTGTCCCAGGTGGGGCCGAGAACCGGGGAGCTGTTTTTT. Its translation is CASSWGLSQVGPRTGELFF.

This chain connects TRBV19 to TRBJ1-1; a possible D gene is TRBD1 (6 bases). This CDR3 has 13 amino acids. V lost 4 bases, J lost 1 base, and 7 bases lay in between. The germline V gene has CDR1 LNHDA and CDR2 SQIVND (reference sequence). The DNA of the CDR3 is TGTGCCAGTAGTACGGGACAGAACACTGAAGCTTTCTTT. It codes for CASSTGQNTEAFF.

The chain links TRBV30 to TRBJ2-4; D is possibly TRBD2 (6 bases). The CDR3 is made up of 13 amino acids. CDR1 is GTSNPN, CDR2 SVGIG, per germline (reference sequence). Trimming pared 1 base from V and 15 bases from J, leaving 19 bases between. CDR3 loop: CAWSEGDGIAAYF. CDR3 nucleotides: TGTGCCTGGAGTGAAGGGGACGGCATAGCGGCGTACTTC.

The V call is TRBV24-1, the J call TRBJ2-7, with D possibly matching TRBD2 (5 bases). This CDR3 contains 14 residues. Looked up from germline, CDR1 is KGHDR and CDR2 is SFDVKD. V lost 2 bases, J lost 4 bases, and 11 bases lay in between. The CDR3 is CATSDSGEGYEQYF. CDR3 sequence (DNA): TGTGCCACCAGTGATTCAGGTGAGGGTTACGAGCAGTACTTC.

V usage is TRBV27 and J usage is TRBJ1-3; D is unclear. The V gene lost 4 bases and the J gene lost 6 bases, with 13 bases spanning the gap. Germline CDR1 is MNHEY and CDR2 is SMNVEV (reference sequence). There are 14 residues in the CDR3. CDR3 sequence reads: CASSSGGGLNTIYF. In nucleotides, the CDR3 is TGTGCCAGCAGTTCCGGCGGCGGACTAAACACCATATATTTT.

The chain has TRBV14 and TRBJ2-3, with 10 nucleotides matching TRBD2. The V gene end was trimmed by 6 bases and the J gene end by 5 bases; junction bases not matched to a gene: 5. Looked up from germline, CDR1 is SGHDN and CDR2 is FVKESK. CDR3 length equals 14 residues. The CDR3 region is CASRGLAFRDTQYF. For the CDR3, the DNA is TGTGCCAGCAGGGGACTAGCGTTCAGAGATACGCAGTATTTT.

The sample holds one count of this clone. The chain carries TRBV6-6 and TRBJ1-5, with a tentative D call TRBD1 (6 bases). Between the trimmed V and J ends, which lost 6 bases and 5 bases, there was a span of 20 bases. Germline V CDR1 and CDR2: MNHNY, SVGAGI (reference sequence). The CDR3 spans 16 residues. The CDR3 nucleotides are TGTGCCAGCAGACCCGGGGGGGGCGGAAGGGATCAGCCCCAGCATTTT. Its protein is CASRPGGGGRDQPQHF.

The gene calls are TRBV5-1 and TRBJ2-7, with a possible D match to TRBD1 (5 bases). This CDR3 has 16 residues. Between the trimmed V and J ends, which lost 3 bases and 0 bases, there was a span of 16 bases. Per germline, CDR1 SGHRS and CDR2 YFSETQ. In nucleotides, the CDR3 is TGCGCCAGCAGCTCGGTGGGGCAGGCGAGCTCCTACGAGCAGTACTTC. Its protein is CASSSVGQASSYEQYF.

This clone was seen a few times. J is TRBJ2-1 and V is TRBV20-1; D is unclear. The CDR3 has 10 amino acids. The germline V gene has CDR1 DFQATT and CDR2 SNEGSKA (reference sequence). The V end lost 5 bases, the J end lost 8 bases, and 7 bases lay between the germline ends. CDR3: CSASFDEQFF. CDR3 DNA: TGCAGTGCTTCGTTCGATGAGCAGTTCTTC.

V gene TRBV5-4 combines with J gene TRBJ2-7; possibly TRBD1 for D (6 bases). The CDR3 consists of 15 residues. The V end was cut by 2 bases, the J end by 4 bases, with 16 bases between. Germline V lookup: CDR1 SGHNT, CDR2 YYREEE (reference sequence). In DNA, the CDR3 is TGTGCCAGCAGCTTTGAACCGGGACACCAATACGAGCAGTACGTC. Its translation: CASSFEPGHQYEQYV.

The J gene is TRBJ1-1, the V gene TRBV7-9; 9 positions agree with TRBD1. The CDR3 contains 14 residues. V lost 4 bases and J lost 3; bases outside the gene matches: 3. Per germline, CDR1 SEHNR and CDR2 FQNEAQ (reference sequence). The CDR3 coding sequence is TGTGCCAGCAGCTCTACAGGGGGCTACACTGAAGCTTTCTTT. Translation: CASSSTGGYTEAFF. The entire variable domain, with the rest obtained from reference TRBV7-9 and TRBJ1-1, is as follows: DTGVSQNPRHKITKRGQNVTFRCDPISEHNRLYWYRQTLGQGPEFLTYFQNEAQLEKSRLLSDRFSAERPKGSFSTLEIQRTEQGDSAMYLCASSSTGGYTEAFFGQGTRLTVV.

This clone was seen only once. The rearrangement joins TRBV5-4 to TRBJ2-5, with D possibly TRBD2 on 6 matching bases. CDR1 SGHNT and CDR2 YYREEE come from the germline V gene (reference sequence). Trimming left V 3 bases short and J 5 bases short, with 14 bases between. The CDR3 contains 14 residues. CDR3 sequence (DNA): TGTGCCAGCAGCTCTAAGACTAGTGGGGAGACCCAGTACTTC. Its protein product is CASSSKTSGETQYF.

The rearrangement uses TRBV27 and TRBJ1-3; D uncertain. The germline V gene encodes CDR1 MNHEY and CDR2 SMNVEV (reference sequence). The V end was cut by 0 bases, the J end by 4 bases, with 10 bases between. CDR3 length: 15 amino acids. This CDR3 is CASSLSRASGNTIYF. The CDR3 nucleotides read TGTGCCAGCAGTTTATCCCGAGCCTCAGGAAACACCATATATTTT.

CDR3 in amino acids: CASSERGRGKSQPQHF. CDR3 bases: TGTGCCAGCAGTGAAAGGGGCAGGGGAAAGAGTCAGCCCCAGCATTTT. J is TRBJ1-5 and V is TRBV6-1; possibly TRBD1 for D (6 bases). V was clipped by 2 bases and J by 6 bases, with 17 bases between them. CDR1 and CDR2 (germline): MNHNS, SASEGT. The CDR3 length is 16 residues.

V gene TRBV7-8 combines with J gene TRBJ2-6, with D perhaps TRBD1 (5 bases). Trimming cost V 1 base and J 0 bases, with 13 bases left between them. Looked up from germline, CDR1 is SGHVS and CDR2 is FQNEAQ. The CDR3 is made up of 18 amino acids. The CDR3 here is CASSLGSGMSSGANVLTF. CDR3 nucleotide sequence: TGTGCCAGCAGCTTAGGTTCAGGGATGAGCTCTGGGGCCAACGTCCTGACTTTC.

The genes are TRBV6-1 and TRBJ2-3; 12 bases map to TRBD2. From germline, CDR1 is MNHNS and CDR2 SASEGT. J gave up 5 bases and V 3 bases, and 3 bases lay outside the gene matches. This CDR3 comprises 15 residues. The CDR3 protein is CASSDSLAGGDTQYF. The CDR3 coding sequence is TGTGCCAGCAGTGATTCACTAGCGGGGGGAGATACGCAGTATTTT.

CDR3 DNA: TGTGCCTGGAGTTCGCCGGGACTAGCGTGGGAGCAGTACGTC. Translated: CAWSSPGLAWEQYV. The chain links TRBV30 to TRBJ2-7; 10 positions agree with TRBD2. In germline, CDR1 is GTSNPN, CDR2 SVGIG (reference sequence). This CDR3 spans 14 amino acids. V lost 2 bases and J lost 7; bases outside the gene matches: 8.

This clone has a single count. CDR3 residues: CASSLFSGRVRTDTQYF. CDR3 nucleotide sequence: TGTGCCAGCAGCCTCTTCAGCGGGAGGGTTCGAACAGATACGCAGTATTTT. The V call is TRBV7-2, the J call TRBJ2-3; the match to TRBD2 covers 10 bases. The length of the CDR3 is 17 residues. V was pared by 5 bases and J by 3 bases, with 11 bases of the junction left unmatched. Germline CDR1 reads SGHTA; CDR2 reads FQGNSA.

The chain links TRBV5-1 to TRBJ2-1; tentative D call: TRBD1 (5 bases). CDR1 is SGHRS and CDR2 is YFSETQ in the germline V gene. The CDR3 spans 14 residues. V gave up 0 bases and J gave up 6 bases, with 10 bases separating them. CDR3 loop: CASSLGQIGNEQFF. As DNA, the CDR3 is TGCGCCAGCAGCTTGGGACAGATAGGCAATGAGCAGTTCTTC. The whole variable domain, filled in from reference TRBV5-1 and TRBJ2-1, reads KAGVTQTPRYLIKTRGQQVTLSCSPISGHRSVSWYQQTPGQGLQFLFEYFSETQRNKGNFPGRFSGRQFSNSRSEMNVSTLELGDSALYLCASSLGQIGNEQFFGPGTRLTVL.

The J gene is TRBJ1-1, the V gene TRBV27, with D tentatively TRBD1 (5 bases). The CDR3 contains 13 residues. Trimming stripped 4 bases from V and 3 bases from J, with 9 bases between. CDR1 and CDR2 from the germline V gene are MNHEY and SMNVEV (reference sequence). The CDR3 nucleotides are TGTGCCAGCAGTTCGACAGCCCACACTGAAGCTTTCTTT. Amino acids: CASSSTAHTEAFF.

The chain recombines TRBV5-1 with TRBJ2-5, with 8 bases aligning to TRBD1. J lost 1 base, V lost 4 bases, and 6 bases had no gene match. CDR1 is SGHRS and CDR2 is YFSETQ in the germline V gene. The CDR3 consists of 15 residues. The CDR3: CASSRGTGGQETQYF. In DNA, the CDR3 is TGCGCCAGCAGCCGCGGGACAGGAGGCCAAGAGACCCAGTACTTC. Using reference TRBV5-1 and TRBJ2-5 for the parts outside the CDR3, the full variable domain is KAGVTQTPRYLIKTRGQQVTLSCSPISGHRSVSWYQQTPGQGLQFLFEYFSETQRNKGNFPGRFSGRQFSNSRSEMNVSTLELGDSALYLCASSRGTGGQETQYFGPGTRLLVL.

This chain links TRBV6-1 with TRBJ1-4; unclear D gene. CDR1 MNHNS and CDR2 SASEGT come from the germline V gene. Trimming cost V 2 bases and J 8 bases, with 15 bases left between them. The CDR3 totals 15 residues. CDR3 nucleotide sequence: TGTGCCAGCAGTGAAAGAGTGGCAGGTGGGGAAAAACTGTTTTTT. Its protein product is CASSERVAGGEKLFF.

V usage is TRBV7-2 and J usage is TRBJ2-1; TRBD2 might be the D (6 bases). The CDR3 length is 12 residues. Germline CDR1 is SGHTA and CDR2 is FQGNSA. The ends were cut back, 1 base at V and 10 bases at J, with 8 bases in the middle. The CDR3 nucleotides are TGTGCCAGCAGCTTAGGACTAGGGGAGCAGTTCTTC. This encodes CASSLGLGEQFF.